One and the same sample provided the 14 T cell receptor beta chains below, sequenced in a study of shared clonotypes between healthy human individuals. The table came from immunoSEQ multiplex PCR; TCRdb's copy has only in-frame clones and leaves some out. This table has around 650,000 clones, approximately 96% appearing once. It was CD45RO-negative cells, positively selected for CCR7, that made up naive CD8 cells, with terminally differentiated effector memory CD45RA+ cells excluded. Sequences were obtained from naive CD8+ T cells sorted from blood. These receptors were obtained from a woman aged 25 to 39 in good health.

In regard to this clone: Other DNA sequences in this specimen translate into the identical CDR3. V is TRBV27 and J is TRBJ2-1; 7 positions match TRBD1. Looked up from germline, CDR1 is MNHEY and CDR2 is SMNVEV (reference sequence). Losses at the gene ends were 3 bases for V and 4 bases for J; bases not matched to a gene: 3. The CDR3 has 14 amino acids. CDR3 coding DNA: TGTGCCAGCAGTTTGAGGGGGCCATACAATGAGCAGTTCTTC. It specifies CASSLRGPYNEQFF.

The rearrangement joins TRBV5-8 to TRBJ2-7, with D perhaps TRBD1 (6 bases). V was clipped by 4 bases and J by 8 bases, with 22 bases between them. CDR3 length equals 15 residues. Germline V gene sequence: CDR1 SGHTS, CDR2 YDEGEE. Here the CDR3 reads CASSPEGGPLGQQYF. CDR3 DNA: TGTGCCAGCAGCCCCGAAGGGGGTCCTTTGGGCCAGCAGTACTTC.

The chain uses TRBV28 and TRBJ2-3; D gene ambiguous. Germline loops: CDR1 MDHEN, CDR2 SYDVKM. The CDR3 is 12 amino acids. The V end was cut by 0 bases, the J end by 7 bases, with 5 bases between. CDR3 loop: CASSLWGNTQYF. In DNA, the CDR3 is TGTGCCAGCAGTTTATGGGGAAATACGCAGTATTTT.

The rearrangement links TRBV2 to TRBJ1-2; TRBD1 matches 10 bases. J lost 6 bases, V lost 3 bases, and 7 bases had no gene match. The CDR3 consists of 15 residues. Germline lookup yields CDR1 SNHLY and CDR2 FYNNEI. The CDR3 DNA follows: TGTGCCAGCAGTGATGCCCCGGGGACAGGGGATGGCTACACCTTC. Protein product: CASSDAPGTGDGYTF.

The gene calls are TRBV5-1 and TRBJ1-6; D gene ambiguous. The CDR3 loop spans 14 amino acids. Germline V CDR1 and CDR2: SGHRS, YFSETQ. The V and J ends lost 4 bases and 7 bases respectively, with 12 bases between them. Here the CDR3 DNA reads TGCGCCAGCAGCCCGTTGTCAGAGAATTCACCCCTCCACTTT. This gives the protein CASSPLSENSPLHF.

The genes are TRBV9 and TRBJ1-5; D is perhaps TRBD1 (6 bases). The CDR3 spans 13 residues. V lost 4 bases to trimming and J lost 4 bases, with 9 bases between them. CDR1 and CDR2 (germline): SGDLS, YYNGEE. CDR3 sequence: CASSPQGNQPQHF. The CDR3 nucleotides are TGTGCCAGCAGCCCACAGGGAAATCAGCCCCAGCATTTT.

V and J are TRBV14 and TRBJ2-3, with 13 bases fitting TRBD2. The CDR3 runs 16 residues. With V trimmed by 5 bases and J by 4 bases, 6 bases remained unmatched. Germline loops: CDR1 SGHDN, CDR2 FVKESK. CDR3 sequence: CASSVGLAGVADTQYF. The CDR3, as DNA: TGTGCCAGCAGCGTCGGACTAGCGGGAGTAGCAGATACGCAGTATTTT.

This clone has a single count. The chain employs TRBV5-6 and TRBJ2-5, with a tentative D call TRBD2 (5 bases). TRBJ2-7 matches the DNA end more closely, so the J call is doubtful. Per germline, CDR1 SGHDT and CDR2 YYEEEE. The CDR3 consists of 13 residues. The CDR3 nucleotides are TGTGCCAGCAGCTTTGGACTGGTCTACGAGCAGTACTTC. It codes for CASSFGLVYEQYF.

The table lists this clone with a count of one. The chain uses TRBV6-1 and TRBJ2-7; D might be TRBD1 or TRBD2, each matching 5 bases. The V and J ends lost 6 bases and 3 bases respectively, with 18 bases between them. The CDR3 length is 15 residues. In germline, CDR1 is MNHNS, CDR2 SASEGT. CDR3 sequence: CASSSWDQPNYEQYF. As DNA, the CDR3 is TGTGCCAGCAGCAGTTGGGACCAGCCGAACTACGAGCAGTACTTC.

The J gene is TRBJ2-2, the V gene TRBV11-2; D is perhaps TRBD2 (5 bases). V was trimmed by 3 bases and J by 2 bases, leaving 10 bases between them. The CDR3 runs 15 residues. Germline CDR1 and CDR2: SGHAT and FQNNGV. DNA of the CDR3: TGTGCCAGCAGCTTTGGGCGGGTTAACACCGGGGAGCTGTTTTTT. Its translation: CASSFGRVNTGELFF.

This clone was observed once. The V gene is TRBV4-1, the J gene TRBJ2-6, with TRBD1 identical over 7 bases. Trimming removed 7 bases from V and 0 bases from J; junction bases left unmatched: 12. This CDR3 contains 18 residues. CDR1 MGHRA and CDR2 YSYEKL come from the germline V gene. The DNA of the CDR3 is TGCGCCAGCAAATACAGTGGACAGGTCGACTCTGGGGCCAACGTCCTGACTTTC. Translating gives CASKYSGQVDSGANVLTF.

V gene TRBV29-1 combines with J gene TRBJ2-7, with D possibly matching TRBD2 (5 bases). This CDR3 spans 12 amino acids. Trimming took 5 bases from V and 2 from J, leaving 10 bases between them. CDR1 is SQVTM, CDR2 ANQGSEA, per germline. The CDR3 bases are TGCAGCGTTCCCGGAGGCACCTACGAGCAGTACTTC. Translation: CSVPGGTYEQYF.

The gene calls are TRBV27 and TRBJ2-2; D gene uncertain. The length of the CDR3 is 12 residues. CDR1 and CDR2 from the germline V gene are MNHEY and SMNVEV (reference sequence). V dropped 3 bases and J dropped 6 bases, with 5 bases sitting between them. The DNA of the CDR3 is TGTGCCAGCAGTTTTTTTCCCGGGGAGCTGTTTTTT. It translates to CASSFFPGELFF.

A remark on this clone: Other DNA sequences within the sample encode an identical CDR3. The chain is built from TRBV18 and TRBJ2-7; no firm D call. This CDR3 has 13 residues. V was shortened by 3 bases and J by 0 bases, with 6 bases between the two germline ends. The germline CDR1 and CDR2 sequences are KGHSH and LQKENI. As DNA, the CDR3 is TGTGCCAGCTCACCGGCAGCCTCCTACGAGCAGTACTTC. The encoded protein is CASSPAASYEQYF.